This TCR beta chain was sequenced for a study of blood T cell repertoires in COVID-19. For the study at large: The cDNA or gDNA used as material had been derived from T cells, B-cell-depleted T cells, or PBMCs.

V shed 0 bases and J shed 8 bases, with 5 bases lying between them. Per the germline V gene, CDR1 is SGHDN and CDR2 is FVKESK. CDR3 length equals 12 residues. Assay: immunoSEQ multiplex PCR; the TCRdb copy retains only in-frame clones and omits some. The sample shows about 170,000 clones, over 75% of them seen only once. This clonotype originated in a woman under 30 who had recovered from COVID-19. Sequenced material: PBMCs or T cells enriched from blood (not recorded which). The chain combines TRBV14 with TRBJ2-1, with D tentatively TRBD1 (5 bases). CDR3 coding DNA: TGTGCCAGCAGCCAAGAAGGGGATGAGCAGTTCTTC. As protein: CASSQEGDEQFF.